The 10 T cell receptor beta chains in this list originate from one sample, sequenced in a study of control samples from healthy donors and cancer patients. Clones were read by immunoSEQ multiplex PCR, and TCRdb kept only the in-frame ones, dropping some. Of roughly 170,000 clones in the sample, 85% to 95% were seen once. Sequenced material: blood. Every receptor here comes from a man in his late teens or twenties in good health.

The chain combines TRBV2 with TRBJ2-4; possibly TRBD2 for D (6 bases). Trimming shortened V by 5 bases and J by 1 base, and 18 bases separated the two germline ends. Germline CDR1 reads SNHLY; CDR2 reads FYNNEI. CDR3 length: 17 amino acids. The CDR3 bases are TGTGCCAGCAGTTCTCGTTGGGACTGGCCCGCCAAAAACATTCAGTACTTC. As protein: CASSSRWDWPAKNIQYF.

The CDR3 sequence: CASSLSLWEWDNQPQHF. In nucleotides, the CDR3 is TGTGCCAGCAGCTTGAGTTTGTGGGAGTGGGACAATCAGCCCCAGCATTTT. The rearrangement uses TRBV5-5 and TRBJ1-5; no definite D call. The CDR3 is made up of 17 amino acids. V shed 1 base and J shed 3 bases, with 17 bases lying between them. CDR1 and CDR2 from the germline V gene are SGHKS and YYEKEE (reference sequence).

This chain joins TRBV6-5 and TRBJ2-7, with D tentatively TRBD1 or TRBD2 (6 bases each). The CDR3 has 15 amino acids. Trimming removed 4 bases from V and 4 bases from J, with 17 bases in between. Germline V gives CDR1 MNHEY, CDR2 SVGAGI. The CDR3 DNA sequence: TGTGCCAGCAGTTCCTCGGGAACAGGGAGGTACGAGCAGTACTTC. Amino acid sequence: CASSSSGTGRYEQYF.

The chain employs TRBV7-3 and TRBJ2-7, with 14 bases matching TRBD2. The CDR3 extends over 16 amino acids. Germline values: CDR1 SGHTA, CDR2 FQGTGA. Germline trimming cut 4 bases from V and 1 base from J; bases unmatched to any gene: 3. CDR3 in DNA: TGTGCCAGCAGCTCCCGGACTAGCGGGGGGTCCTACGAGCAGTACTTC. It is translated as CASSSRTSGGSYEQYF.

J is TRBJ1-1 and V is TRBV5-1; D unclear. Germline loops: CDR1 SGHRS, CDR2 YFSETQ. The V end was cut by 0 bases, the J end by 0 bases, with 12 bases between. The CDR3 is made up of 16 amino acids. CDR3 loop: CASSLEAGAMNTEAFF. In DNA, the CDR3 is TGCGCCAGCAGCTTGGAGGCAGGTGCCATGAACACTGAAGCTTTCTTT.

This clone occurred once. The J gene is TRBJ1-5, the V gene TRBV5-6; D is perhaps TRBD1 (5 bases). V dropped 0 bases and J dropped 6 bases, with 13 bases sitting between them. This CDR3 is built from 15 residues. Germline CDR1 reads SGHDT; CDR2 reads YYEEEE. CDR3 DNA: TGTGCCAGCAGCTTGGGGACGCGGGGGATTCAGCCCCAGCATTTT. This encodes CASSLGTRGIQPQHF.

V gene TRBV7-2 combines with J gene TRBJ1-1; D may be TRBD1 (6 bases). Trimming stripped 9 bases from V and 1 base from J, with 9 bases between. Germline-derived CDR1 and CDR2 are SGHTA and FQGNSA. The CDR3 is 12 residues long. CDR3 loop: CASSDRNTEAFF. The CDR3 DNA sequence: TGTGCCAGTTCGGACAGGAACACTGAAGCTTTCTTT.

In regard to this clone: The sample contains more than one DNA sequence encoding this CDR3. This chain uses TRBV2 with TRBJ1-1; 8 bases are shared with TRBD1. In germline, CDR1 is SNHLY, CDR2 FYNNEI. The CDR3 totals 13 residues. V lost 6 bases to trimming and J lost 2 bases; unmatched junction nucleotides: 2. As DNA, the CDR3 is TGTGCCAGCAGCGGACAGGGCAACACTGAAGCTTTCTTT. Its protein product is CASSGQGNTEAFF.

This rearrangement joins TRBV3-1 (or the pseudogene TRBV3-2) to TRBJ1-1; D remains ambiguous. Germline lookup yields CDR1 LGHDT and CDR2 YNNKEL (reference sequence). Trimming pared 5 bases from V and 0 bases from J, leaving 13 bases between. The CDR3 totals 15 residues. The CDR3 nucleotides read TGTGCCAGCAGCATCGGGAGTCTCATGAACACTGAAGCTTTCTTT. Protein: CASSIGSLMNTEAFF.

This clone was picked up one time. The chain combines TRBV9 with TRBJ1-3; D ambiguous. V dropped 3 bases and J dropped 0 bases, with 10 bases sitting between them. The CDR3 runs to 15 residues. CDR1 SGDLS and CDR2 YYNGEE come from the germline V gene. The CDR3 reads CASSADLHSGNTIYF. For the CDR3, the DNA is TGTGCCAGCAGCGCAGACCTTCACTCTGGAAACACCATATATTTT.